These 27 T cell receptor beta chains were all obtained from the same sample, sequenced in a study of monozygotic twins with inflammatory bowel disease. TCRdb reprocessed the 5' RACE reads, with one entry per CDR3 protein and no DNA. This sample's table has about 210,000 distinct CDR3 sequences. Sequencing input: blood. Source of these receptors: a human donor with ulcerative colitis or Crohn's disease, or a healthy co-twin of an affected twin (not recorded which).

V and J are TRBV18 and TRBJ2-7. The length of the CDR3 is 14 residues. CDR1 and CDR2 (germline): KGHSH, LQKENI. The CDR3 here is CASSPAGSSYEQYF.

The chain recombines TRBV12-3 or TRBV12-4 with TRBJ1-4; TCRdb names TRBD1, which stays unverified in the absence of DNA. This CDR3 spans 14 amino acids. CDR3 protein: CASSLNRGVGKLFF.

This chain joins TRBV5-1 and TRBJ2-7. The germline V gene encodes CDR1 SGHRS and CDR2 YFSETQ. CDR3 size: 13 residues. The CDR3: CASSLSLSYEQYF.

J is TRBJ1-6 and V is TRBV9; TCRdb's D call of TRBD1 is untestable without DNA. The CDR3 runs 18 residues. Germline CDR1 is SGDLS and CDR2 is YYNGEE. The CDR3 sequence: CASSVGQGAASGNSPLHF.

V gene TRBV20-1 combines with J gene TRBJ2-1; TCRdb's assignment of TRBD2 cannot be checked, as there is no DNA. The germline gives CDR1 DFQATT, CDR2 SNEGSKA (reference sequence). The CDR3 extends over 18 amino acids. The CDR3 protein is CSAAPRVAGGQFYNEQFF.

This chain uses TRBV12-3 or TRBV12-4 with TRBJ1-2; TCRdb lists TRBD1, though no DNA is available to test this call. The CDR3 is 12 residues long. The CDR3 sequence: CASSGQKYGYTF.

The chain has TRBV5-1 and TRBJ1-1. The CDR3 totals 13 residues. Per germline, CDR1 SGHRS and CDR2 YFSETQ. The CDR3 region is CASSWDRGTEAFF.

This chain connects TRBV5-1 to TRBJ2-1; the TCRdb call, TRBD2, lacks DNA for checking. CDR1 and CDR2 from the germline V gene are SGHRS and YFSETQ. The CDR3 spans 15 residues. The CDR3: CASSSGTSLFEEQFF. Full variable domain (remainder filled in from reference TRBV5-1 and TRBJ2-1): KAGVTQTPRYLIKTRGQQVTLSCSPISGHRSVSWYQQTPGQGLQFLFEYFSETQRNKGNFPGRFSGRQFSNSRSEMNVSTLELGDSALYLCASSSGTSLFEEQFFGPGTRLTVL.

The chain employs TRBV20-1 and TRBJ1-6; with no DNA, the TCRdb D assignment of TRBD1 cannot be verified. The CDR3 contains 15 residues. CDR1 is DFQATT and CDR2 is SNEGSKA in the germline V gene (reference sequence). The chain's CDR3 is CSASDRTGVGSPLHF.

V usage is TRBV12-3 or TRBV12-4 and J usage is TRBJ2-7; the D call of TRBD1 rests on TCRdb alone, since no DNA is present to check it. The CDR3 runs 14 residues. The CDR3 reads CASSPVALSYEQYF.

This chain joins TRBV29-1 and TRBJ1-1; the TCRdb call, TRBD1, lacks DNA for checking. CDR1 is SQVTM and CDR2 is ANQGSEA in the germline V gene. The CDR3 runs 13 residues. This chain's CDR3 is CSTRTGLGTEAFF.

CDR3 amino acids: CASSQEGWRNIQYF. The chain links TRBV14 to TRBJ2-4. This CDR3 has 14 amino acids. Germline V CDR1 and CDR2: SGHDN, FVKESK.

The V call is TRBV20-1, the J call TRBJ2-5; checking the TCRdb D call of TRBD2 is not possible without DNA. There are 14 residues in the CDR3. Looked up from germline, CDR1 is DFQATT and CDR2 is SNEGSKA (reference sequence). CDR3 region: CSPSSGRPQETQYF.

The CDR3: CSAPAVGQFGKLFF. This sequence joins TRBV20-1 and TRBJ1-4. Germline values: CDR1 DFQATT, CDR2 SNEGSKA (reference sequence). The CDR3 runs to 14 residues.

The rearrangement uses TRBV20-1 and TRBJ1-1; TCRdb lists TRBD1, though no DNA is available to test this call. The CDR3 has 16 amino acids. The V gene's germline CDR1 is DFQATT and CDR2 SNEGSKA (reference sequence). The CDR3 here is CSASPTPGPENTEAFF.

The chain has TRBV9 and TRBJ2-7. The CDR3 totals 14 residues. The germline V gene has CDR1 SGDLS and CDR2 YYNGEE. This CDR3 is CASSVDPYSAGQYF.

The chain carries TRBV11-2 and TRBJ1-3. Germline V lookup: CDR1 SGHAT, CDR2 FQNNGV. The CDR3 totals 14 residues. The CDR3 is CASSYRSSGNTIYF.

This rearrangement joins TRBV7-3 to TRBJ2-5; TCRdb's D gene call, TRBD1, goes unchecked for lack of DNA. The CDR3 runs 15 residues. Germline V gene data show CDR1 as SGHTA and CDR2 as FQGTGA. CDR3 sequence: CASSLAPGQTETQYF.

The chain uses TRBV7-3 and TRBJ2-5; TCRdb's D call of TRBD1 is untestable without DNA. The CDR3 has 14 residues. Germline values: CDR1 SGHTA, CDR2 FQGTGA. CDR3 in amino acids: CASSPHGAQETQYF.

This chain joins TRBV12-3 or TRBV12-4 and TRBJ2-1. This CDR3 has 12 amino acids. CDR3 in amino acids: CASSGSLNEQFF.

V and J are TRBV28 and TRBJ2-7; TCRdb calls TRBD1, which cannot be checked without DNA. CDR1 and CDR2 from the germline V gene are MDHEN and SYDVKM. This CDR3 has 11 amino acids. The CDR3 spells CASGTGYEQYF. The whole variable domain, remainder taken from reference TRBV28 and TRBJ2-7, is DVKVTQSSRYLVKRTGEKVFLECVQDMDHENMFWYRQDPGLGLRLIYFSYDVKMKEKGDIPEGYSVSREKKERFSLILESASTNQTSMYLCASGTGYEQYFGPGTRLTVT.

The chain uses TRBV4-1 and TRBJ2-7; there is no DNA to check the TCRdb D call of TRBD1. The CDR3 has 16 residues. The germline CDR1 and CDR2 sequences are MGHRA and YSYEKL. CDR3 sequence: CASSPLAGAAPHEQYF.

CDR3 in amino acids: CASSLLDRGSEQYF. V gene TRBV7-6 combines with J gene TRBJ2-7; the D call of TRBD1 rests on TCRdb alone, since no DNA is present to check it. This CDR3 contains 14 residues. Looked up from germline, CDR1 is SGHVS and CDR2 is FNYEAQ.

CDR3 in amino acids: CASSLTQGTGELFF. The chain recombines TRBV5-1 with TRBJ2-2; TCRdb picks TRBD1, but there is no DNA to check that call. Germline values: CDR1 SGHRS, CDR2 YFSETQ. The CDR3 is 14 amino acids. Based on the CDR3 plus reference TRBV5-1 and TRBJ2-2, the full variable domain is KAGVTQTPRYLIKTRGQQVTLSCSPISGHRSVSWYQQTPGQGLQFLFEYFSETQRNKGNFPGRFSGRQFSNSRSEMNVSTLELGDSALYLCASSLTQGTGELFFGEGSRLTVL.

The chain recombines TRBV20-1 with TRBJ1-5. Germline assignment: CDR1 DFQATT and CDR2 SNEGSKA (reference sequence). This CDR3 has 13 amino acids. The CDR3 reads CSAIGQPNQPQHF.

The V and J genes are TRBV5-5 and TRBJ1-1; with no DNA, the TCRdb D assignment of TRBD1 cannot be verified. Germline lookup yields CDR1 SGHKS and CDR2 YYEKEE (reference sequence). The CDR3 is 15 residues long. The CDR3 loop is CASSLLGLPNTEAFF.

The V call is TRBV6-6, the J call TRBJ2-3. This CDR3 is 14 amino acids long. Germline V CDR1 and CDR2: MNHNY, SVGAGI (reference sequence). This chain's CDR3 is CASSQPTQTDTQYF.